Following are 14 T cell receptor beta chains from one sample sequenced in a study of blood T cells in healthy people across ages. A second PCR of roughly 7 to 11 cycles used a sample-barcoded 5' primer and a J-beta primer mix. TCRdb redid the calling of the 5' RACE reads with MiXCR, one entry per CDR3 protein. In the table there are about 1.6 million distinct CDR3 sequences, around 35% of which are singletons. Sequencing was carried out using blood. The receptors here all came from a woman between 25 and 40 years old in good health.

This clonotype turned up a few times. This rearrangement joins TRBV19 to TRBJ2-7, with D maybe TRBD1 (6 bases). CDR1 and CDR2 from the germline V gene are LNHDA and SQIVND (reference sequence). V was cut by 5 bases and J by 7 bases, with 15 bases left in between. The CDR3 runs to 13 residues. The CDR3 sequence: CASSLRQVGEQYF. The CDR3 DNA reads TGTGCCAGTAGTCTCCGACAGGTCGGTGAGCAGTACTTC.

This chain uses TRBV12-3 or TRBV12-4 with TRBJ1-2, with D possibly being TRBD1 (6 bases). With 7 bases removed from V and 1 base from J, the gap between germline ends came to 16 bases. The CDR3 covers 15 residues. DNA of the CDR3: TGTGCCAGCAATTCAATCGCAGGGGTTAACTATGGCTACACCTTC. This sequence encodes CASNSIAGVNYGYTF.

The J gene is TRBJ1-5, the V gene TRBV18; TRBD1 might be the D (6 bases). The V end was cut by 2 bases, the J end by 6 bases, with 17 bases between. The CDR3 contains 16 residues. Germline V lookup: CDR1 KGHSH, CDR2 LQKENI. CDR3 sequence reads: CASSPETGNGRQPQHF. Written as DNA, the CDR3 is TGTGCCAGCTCACCAGAAACAGGGAACGGTCGTCAGCCCCAGCATTTT.

This clonotype was seen only once. This may be a read error, as it is one base from a much larger clone. The V gene is TRBV4-1, the J gene TRBJ1-2; D is perhaps TRBD1 (5 bases). This CDR3 comprises 16 residues. CDR1 and CDR2 (germline): MGHRA, YSYEKL. CDR3 residues: CASNQDLPRAEYGYTF. For the CDR3, the DNA is TGCGCCAGCAACCAAGATTTACCCAGGGCGGAATATGGCTACACCTTC.

This chain uses TRBV7-9 with TRBJ2-1; perhaps TRBD2 as D (5 bases). The CDR3 contains 17 residues. The V end lost 5 bases, the J end lost 8 bases, and 25 bases lay between the germline ends. Germline V gives CDR1 SEHNR, CDR2 FQNEAQ (reference sequence). The CDR3 nucleotides read TGTGCCAGCAGCCCGGCGGGCGTGTTTTCGCTCGGAGATGAGCAGTTCTTC. Protein: CASSPAGVFSLGDEQFF.

The CDR3 sequence: CSVPQGIYGYTF. The CDR3 nucleotides read TGCAGCGTGCCACAGGGGATTTATGGCTACACCTTC. The chain is built from TRBV29-1 and TRBJ1-2; the match to TRBD1 covers 7 bases. The CDR3 covers 12 residues. The germline V gene has CDR1 SQVTM and CDR2 ANQGSEA. The V segment lost 6 bases and the J segment 5 bases; nucleotides outside the gene matches: 6.

The sample holds a few counts of this clonotype. The chain links TRBV5-1 to TRBJ2-7; TRBD1 is a possible D gene (6 bases). The DNA end is more similar to TRBJ2-5, so the J call may be wrong. Germline-derived CDR1 and CDR2 are SGHRS and YFSETQ. The CDR3 consists of 14 residues. Here the CDR3 reads CASSGGQLQETQYF. In DNA form, the CDR3 reads TGCGCCAGCAGCGGGGGACAATTACAAGAGACCCAGTACTTC.

Ten or more counts support this clonotype. The CDR3 region has the DNA TGTGCCAGCAGTTCGACGGCTTACGAGCAGTACTTC. The encoded protein is CASSSTAYEQYF. V and J are TRBV6-5 and TRBJ2-7; D is uncertain. V gave up 4 bases and J gave up 4 bases, with 8 bases separating them. Germline V gene data show CDR1 as MNHEY and CDR2 as SVGAGI. The CDR3 contains 12 residues.

The chain joins TRBV29-1 to TRBJ1-2; 9 nucleotides line up with TRBD1. V shed 4 bases and J 10 bases; nucleotides not matched to a gene: 13. The germline gives CDR1 SQVTM, CDR2 ANQGSEA. This CDR3 is 14 amino acids long. For the CDR3, the DNA is TGCAGCGTTGTACAGGGGGCTAGTTCAGGAGACTACACCTTC. Residues: CSVVQGASSGDYTF.

This clonotype occurred a few times. V is TRBV20-1 and J is TRBJ2-1; the D gene is possibly TRBD1 (5 bases). Deletions cut 4 bases from V and 8 bases from J, with 15 bases between. Germline V lookup: CDR1 DFQATT, CDR2 SNEGSKA (reference sequence). The CDR3 runs 13 residues. The CDR3 region is CSAMENPRDEQFF. CDR3 sequence (DNA): TGCAGTGCTATGGAGAACCCCAGGGATGAGCAGTTCTTC.

With regard to this clonotype: One junction end disagrees with the germline gene, perhaps due to a read error. The chain has TRBV5-6 and TRBJ2-7; D possibly corresponds to TRBD2 (6 bases). Germline V CDR1 and CDR2: SGHDT, YYEEEE. The CDR3 has 16 amino acids. CDR3 coding DNA: TGTGCCAGCAGCTGGAGGGGTAGGGAGCGGTCCTACGAGCGGTACTTC. Translation gives CASSWRGRERSYERYF.

The rearrangement joins TRBV18 to TRBJ2-7; 7 bases map to TRBD2. V lost 5 bases and J lost 1; bases outside the gene matches: 8. This CDR3 has 15 amino acids. CDR1 is KGHSH and CDR2 is LQKENI in the germline V gene. The CDR3 DNA reads TGTGCCAGCTCATTCGCGGGGGTACGATCCTACGAGCAGTACTTC. Amino acid sequence: CASSFAGVRSYEQYF.

This clonotype showed up many times. The CDR3 nucleotides read TGTGCCATCAGTGAACCGCCGGCCTACGAGCAGTACTTC. This gives the protein CAISEPPAYEQYF. The chain employs TRBV10-3 and TRBJ2-7, with D hard to call. There are 13 residues in the CDR3. Trimming took off 3 bases at V and 2 bases at J, with 8 bases between the two ends. CDR1 and CDR2 from the germline V gene are ENHRY and SYGVKD.

This chain uses TRBV7-8 with TRBJ2-1; D assignment may be TRBD1 or TRBD2 (5 bases each). From germline, CDR1 is SGHVS and CDR2 FQNEAQ. V lost 5 bases, J lost 10 bases, and 15 bases lay in between. CDR3 size: 13 residues. The CDR3 DNA sequence: TGTGCCAGCAGCCCCGGGTGGGGGAAAGAGCAGTTCTTC. Translating gives CASSPGWGKEQFF.